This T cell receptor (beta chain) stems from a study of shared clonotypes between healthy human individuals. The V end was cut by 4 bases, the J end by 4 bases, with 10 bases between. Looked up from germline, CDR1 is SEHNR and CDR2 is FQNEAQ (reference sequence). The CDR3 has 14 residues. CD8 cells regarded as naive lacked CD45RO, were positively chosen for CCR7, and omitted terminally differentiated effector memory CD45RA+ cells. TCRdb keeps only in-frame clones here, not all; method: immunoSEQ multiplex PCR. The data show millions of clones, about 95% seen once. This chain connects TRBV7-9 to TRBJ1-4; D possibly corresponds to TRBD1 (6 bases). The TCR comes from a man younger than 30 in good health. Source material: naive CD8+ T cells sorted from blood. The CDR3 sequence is CASSWTVFNEKLFF. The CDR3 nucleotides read TGTGCCAGCAGCTGGACAGTATTTAATGAAAAACTGTTTTTT. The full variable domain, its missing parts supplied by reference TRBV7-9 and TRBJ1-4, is DTGVSQNPRHKITKRGQNVTFRCDPISEHNRLYWYRQTLGQGPEFLTYFQNEAQLEKSRLLSDRFSAERPKGSFSTLEIQRTEQGDSAMYLCASSWTVFNEKLFFGSGTQLSVL.